This is a list of T cell receptor beta chains from one sample in a study of blood T cells in healthy people across ages. One entry per CDR3 protein results from TCRdb running MiXCR on the 5' RACE reads. The sample records roughly 800,000 distinct CDR3 sequences, 20% to 25% being singletons. This same sample was also taken into another study, of T cells of mothers and their children.

What was sequenced was blood. These receptors all stem from a boy younger than 18 in good health. CDR3s include the opening cysteine and the closing phenylalanine or tryptophan. D genes are given only for firm matches. Rows give clone size only sometimes, using once, few, many, or a class for an expanded clone.

length: 16
size: few
V: TRBV20-1
D: -
J: TRBJ2-1
DNA: TGCAGTGCTAGAGAGCTTCTTGGTAGCTCCTACAATGAGCAGTTCTTC
CDR3: CSARELLGSSYNEQFF

length: 15
size: -
V: TRBV7-9
D: -
J: TRBJ2-7
DNA: TGTGCCAGCAGCCCCCAATCCCCCCGATCCTACGAGCAGTACTTC
CDR3: CASSPQSPRSYEQYF

length: 14
size: few
V: TRBV12-3/TRBV12-4
D: -
J: TRBJ2-5
DNA: TGTGCCAGCAGTTCGTACCGGGGGAAAGAGACCCAGTACTTC
CDR3: CASSSYRGKETQYF

length: 15
size: few
V: TRBV7-9
D: -
J: TRBJ2-1
DNA: TGTGCCAGCAGCTTATCCGAGAACTCCCACAATGAGCAGTTCTTC
CDR3: CASSLSENSHNEQFF

length: 16
size: -
V: TRBV12-3/TRBV12-4
D: -
J: TRBJ2-7
DNA: TGTGCCAGCAGTCCCTCCGGGACACCGAACCCCTACGAGCAGTACTTC
CDR3: CASSPSGTPNPYEQYF

length: 13
size: -
V: TRBV9
D: -
J: TRBJ2-7
DNA: TGTGCCAGCTTTTCTAGCGAGACCTACGAGCAGTACTTC
CDR3: CASFSSETYEQYF

length: 13
size: few
V: TRBV5-1
D: -
J: TRBJ2-5
DNA: TGCGCCACCGCATTGACAGCCCAAGAGACCCAGTACTTC
CDR3: CATALTAQETQYF

length: 17
size: -
V: TRBV12-3/TRBV12-4
D: TRBD2
J: TRBJ2-1
DNA: TGTGCCAGCAGTCCCGGGACTAGCGGAGGAGCTGGCAATGAGCAGTTCTTC
CDR3: CASSPGTSGGAGNEQFF

length: 13
size: few
V: TRBV5-1
D: TRBD1
J: TRBJ1-2
DNA: TGCGCCAGCAGCTGGGGACAGGGCAAGGCCTACACCTTC
CDR3: CASSWGQGKAYTF

length: 16
size: -
V: TRBV27
D: -
J: TRBJ2-3
DNA: TGTGCCAGCAGGGACCGACTAGGACAGCGCACAGATACGCAGTATTTT
CDR3: CASRDRLGQRTDTQYF